One and the same sample provided the 22 T cell receptor beta chains below, sequenced in a study of blood T cell repertoires in COVID-19 (dated by TCRdb to 2020 to 2021). Libraries came from the immunoSEQ multiplex PCR assay. This is the immuneACCESS table as TCRdb keeps it, with only in-frame sequences that have V and J called. A part of the clones is gone; compared with another copy, unresolved V genes explain less than half, and the rest is unexplained. The sample profile shows around 41,000 clones; around 93% of them were found once. The ten biggest clones cover less than 20% of the sample. Sequenced material: peripheral blood. The receptors were gathered from a woman in her twenties or thirties in a cohort sampled during active COVID-19.

A single count supports this clone. The chain recombines TRBV5-1 with TRBJ1-5, with unresolved D. Between the trimmed V and J ends, which lost 0 bases and 6 bases, there was a span of 19 bases. CDR3 size: 17 residues. Germline-derived CDR1 and CDR2 are SGHRS and YFSETQ. The CDR3 spells CASSLAMAPPPGQPQHF. CDR3 nucleotides: TGCGCCAGCAGCTTGGCGATGGCCCCCCCACCAGGTCAGCCCCAGCATTTT.

The chain employs TRBV30 and TRBJ2-2, with a tentative D call TRBD1 (6 bases). The germline V and J ends were trimmed by 5 bases and 3 bases, with 16 bases remaining between them. CDR1 is GTSNPN and CDR2 is SVGIG in the germline V gene (reference sequence). The CDR3 is 15 amino acids. CDR3 sequence: CAWRRQGIDTGELFF. The CDR3 DNA is TGTGCCTGGCGTCGCCAGGGGATCGACACCGGGGAGCTGTTTTTT.

The chain employs TRBV28 and TRBJ1-2; tentative D call: TRBD1 (5 bases). This CDR3 region has 12 residues. With 5 bases removed from V and 8 bases from J, the gap between germline ends came to 12 bases. Germline values: CDR1 MDHEN, CDR2 SYDVKM. The CDR3 spells CASSAGGWGYTF. In DNA form, the CDR3 reads TGTGCCAGCAGTGCCGGGGGGTGGGGCTACACCTTC.

This chain connects TRBV7-9 to TRBJ2-7; D possibly corresponds to TRBD1 (5 bases). Trimming cost V 1 base and J 6 bases, with 16 bases left between them. Germline V gives CDR1 SEHNR, CDR2 FQNEAQ (reference sequence). This CDR3 comprises 15 residues. CDR3 sequence (DNA): TGTGCCAGCAGCTTAGGTACGCAGGGTCTGGGCGAGCAGTACTTC. Its translation: CASSLGTQGLGEQYF.

The chain carries TRBV11-2 and TRBJ2-1, with D possibly being TRBD2 (5 bases). The V gene lost 3 bases and the J gene lost 2 bases, with 11 bases spanning the gap. The CDR3 covers 15 residues. Germline V gene lookup returns CDR1 SGHAT and CDR2 FQNNGV. The CDR3 DNA is TGTGCCAGCAGCTTCTCCGGGGTGCCCTACAATGAGCAGTTCTTC. The encoded protein is CASSFSGVPYNEQFF.

The rearrangement links TRBV2 to TRBJ2-7, with 9 bases fitting TRBD2. The junction had 11 bases not matched to a gene; V was cut back by 1 base and J by 4 bases. The CDR3 has 17 residues. Germline V gene lookup returns CDR1 SNHLY and CDR2 FYNNEI. CDR3 nucleotide sequence: TGTGCCAGCAGTGAAGGCCCCCCTAGCGGGAATTATTACGAGCAGTACTTC. Amino acids: CASSEGPPSGNYYEQYF.

V usage is TRBV29-1 and J usage is TRBJ1-1, with D maybe TRBD1 (6 bases). V was cut by 6 bases and J by 1 base, with 9 bases left in between. CDR3 length equals 12 residues. CDR1 is SQVTM, CDR2 ANQGSEA, per germline. The CDR3 region is CSVTTGNTEAFF. In DNA form, the CDR3 reads TGCAGCGTGACGACAGGGAACACTGAAGCTTTCTTT.

This chain joins TRBV11-2 and TRBJ2-1; tentatively, D is TRBD1 (5 bases). V shed 5 bases and J shed 6 bases, with 11 bases lying between them. The CDR3 contains 13 residues. Germline CDR1 SGHAT, CDR2 FQNNGV. The CDR3 spells CASSRGQINEQFF. The CDR3 bases are TGTGCCAGCAGCCGCGGACAAATCAATGAGCAGTTCTTC.

V is TRBV9 and J is TRBJ2-1; D is unclear. The CDR3 consists of 14 residues. Germline CDR1 and CDR2: SGDLS and YYNGEE. Trimming took 1 base from V and 7 from J, leaving 12 bases between them. The CDR3 here is CASSVSPLSNEQFF. CDR3 in DNA: TGTGCCAGCAGCGTATCCCCCCTCTCGAATGAGCAGTTCTTC. Variable domain in full (rest from reference TRBV9 and TRBJ2-1): DSGVTQTPKHLITATGQRVTLRCSPRSGDLSVYWYQQSLDQGLQFLIQYYNGEERAKGNILERFSAQQFPDLHSELNLSSLELGDSALYFCASSVSPLSNEQFFGPGTRLTVL.

V is TRBV5-8 and J is TRBJ1-6; TRBD1 matches at 7 bases. V trimming: 4 bases; J trimming: 0 bases; junction bases outside the gene matches: 7. CDR1 and CDR2 (germline): SGHTS, YDEGEE. The CDR3 is made up of 17 amino acids. CDR3 coding DNA: TGTGCCAGCAGCCACGGACAGGCGAGCTCCTATAATTCACCCCTCCACTTT. Translating it yields CASSHGQASSYNSPLHF.

The chain carries TRBV2 and TRBJ2-3; no reliable D call. From germline, CDR1 is SNHLY and CDR2 FYNNEI. This CDR3 has 12 amino acids. Trimming removed 1 base from V and 4 bases from J, with 3 bases in between. The CDR3 reads CASSEGPDTQYF. CDR3 nucleotides: TGTGCCAGCAGTGAAGGGCCAGATACGCAGTATTTT.

V gene TRBV4-2 combines with J gene TRBJ2-5; TRBD2 matches at 7 bases. This CDR3 spans 15 amino acids. Germline CDR1 is LGHNA and CDR2 is YNFKEQ. The trim removed 0 bases at V and 4 bases at J, leaving 5 bases unmatched. CDR3 DNA sequence: TGTGCCAGCAGCCAAGATCCAGGGAGGGGAGAGACCCAGTACTTC. It specifies CASSQDPGRGETQYF.

The V call is TRBV5-1, the J call TRBJ2-4; a possible D gene is TRBD2 (6 bases). Germline lookup yields CDR1 SGHRS and CDR2 YFSETQ. The CDR3 has 16 amino acids. Deletions cut 0 bases from V and 2 bases from J, with 12 bases between. The CDR3 spells CASSLESGRPKNIQYF. In DNA form, the CDR3 reads TGCGCCAGCAGCTTGGAGAGTGGGAGGCCCAAAAACATTCAGTACTTC.

The sample holds a few counts of this clone. This chain joins TRBV4-2 and TRBJ1-3; 7 bases are a match to TRBD1. J gave up 0 bases and V 0 bases, and 8 bases lay outside the gene matches. Germline assignment: CDR1 LGHNA and CDR2 YNFKEQ. The CDR3 covers 18 residues. DNA for the CDR3: TGTGCCAGCAGCCAAGAAAGGGACAGACTTTACTCTGGAAACACCATATATTTT. Translated: CASSQERDRLYSGNTIYF.

This clone has a single count. The chain uses TRBV24-1 and TRBJ1-2; TRBD1 matches 8 bases. The CDR3 covers 13 residues. The V and J ends lost 4 bases and 7 bases, in that order; junction bases with no gene match: 4. Germline CDR1 KGHDR, CDR2 SFDVKD. CDR3 sequence: CATSEQGEAGYTF. In DNA form, the CDR3 reads TGTGCCACCAGTGAACAGGGGGAGGCTGGCTACACCTTC.

The rearrangement links TRBV6-4 to TRBJ2-3, with 7 bases aligning to TRBD2. Germline V gene lookup returns CDR1 MRHNA and CDR2 SNTAGT. CDR3 size: 15 residues. With 0 bases clipped from V and 1 base from J, the junction kept 1 base outside the gene matches. Here the CDR3 reads CASSDSLAGTDTQYF. DNA of the CDR3: TGTGCCAGCAGTGACTCGCTAGCGGGCACAGATACGCAGTATTTT.

The chain carries TRBV28 and TRBJ1-5; 7 bases fit TRBD1. Germline V gene lookup returns CDR1 MDHEN and CDR2 SYDVKM. The CDR3 loop spans 15 amino acids. V was pared by 4 bases and J by 10 bases, with 13 bases of the junction left unmatched. The CDR3 bases are TGTGCCAGCAGTTCTAGTGCAGGGGGGTTCCAACCCCAGCATTTT. Translation gives CASSSSAGGFQPQHF.

The gene calls are TRBV11-3 and TRBJ1-2; no firm D call. V shed 1 base and J shed 4 bases, with 7 bases lying between them. CDR1 and CDR2 from the germline V gene are SGHNT and YENEEA. There are 13 residues in the CDR3. The CDR3 reads CASSLGSTYGYTF. The DNA of the CDR3 is TGTGCCAGCAGCTTAGGGAGCACCTATGGCTACACCTTC.

The chain is built from TRBV5-6 and TRBJ1-2, with D unclear. The V and J ends lost 4 bases and 0 bases respectively, with 13 bases between them. This CDR3 is built from 15 residues. Germline lookup yields CDR1 SGHDT and CDR2 YYEEEE. CDR3 loop: CASSEALKANYGYTF. The CDR3 DNA reads TGTGCCAGCAGCGAGGCACTGAAAGCTAACTATGGCTACACCTTC.

The chain recombines TRBV4-1 with TRBJ2-1; D gene uncertain. This CDR3 has 14 amino acids. V shed 0 bases and J shed 9 bases, with 12 bases lying between them. Germline loops: CDR1 MGHRA, CDR2 YSYEKL. This CDR3 is CASSQDQALGEQFF. The CDR3 DNA reads TGCGCCAGCAGCCAAGATCAGGCGCTCGGTGAGCAGTTCTTC.

This clone was counted between two and nine times. The V gene is TRBV28, the J gene TRBJ1-6, with D perhaps TRBD1 (5 bases). The CDR3 contains 15 residues. Germline CDR1 and CDR2: MDHEN and SYDVKM. Deletions cut 5 bases from V and 0 bases from J, with 8 bases between. The CDR3 region is CASSTQGSYNSPLHF. CDR3 DNA: TGTGCCAGCAGTACCCAGGGCTCCTATAATTCACCCCTCCACTTT.

V and J are TRBV18 and TRBJ2-7, with TRBD2 matching 7 bases. The CDR3 extends over 15 amino acids. Germline lookup yields CDR1 KGHSH and CDR2 LQKENI. J was trimmed by 0 bases and V by 2 bases; bases with no gene match: 4. Here the CDR3 reads CASSPVGGSSYEQYF. The CDR3 DNA follows: TGTGCCAGCTCACCAGTCGGGGGGAGCTCCTACGAGCAGTACTTC.